These T cell receptor beta chains were read from a single sample in a study of chemoradiotherapy in HPV16-positive cancers. Assay: immunoSEQ multiplex PCR; the TCRdb copy retains only in-frame clones and omits some. The sample consists of about 21,000 clones, approximately 86% of them appearing once. The starting material was blood, obtained from a patient who underwent chemoradiotherapy. All receptors come from a human donor with HPV-associated anogenital cancer. The CDR3 runs from the conserved cysteine through the conserved F or W. Fields, in order: clone size, D gene, J gene, V gene, CDR3 protein, CDR3 DNA. The D gene is left open where the match is weak. A row's size may be missing; if present it is once, few, many or a size class.

NA	NA	TRBJ1-4	TRBV14	CASSQLQGTTNEKLFF	TGTGCCAGCAGCCAATTACAGGGCACAACTAATGAAAAACTGTTTTTT
once	TRBD1	TRBJ2-3	TRBV9	CASSVAETGATDTQYF	TGTGCCAGCAGCGTAGCTGAGACAGGGGCCACAGATACGCAGTATTTT
NA	TRBD2	TRBJ2-1	TRBV6-4	CASSALAGGQNEQFF	TGTGCCAGCAGTGCACTAGCGGGAGGGCAGAATGAGCAGTTCTTC
NA	NA	TRBJ2-3	TRBV7-2	CASSATGFPDTQYF	TGTGCCAGCAGCGCTACGGGGTTTCCAGATACGCAGTATTTT
NA	TRBD2	TRBJ2-7	TRBV4-2	CASSSGTADSYEQYF	TGTGCCAGCAGCAGCGGGACGGCAGACTCCTACGAGCAGTACTTC
NA	NA	TRBJ2-6	TRBV1	CTSSGRGLSRANVLTF	TGCACCAGCAGTGGGAGAGGTTTGAGTCGGGCCAACGTCCTGACTTTC
NA	NA	TRBJ2-5	TRBV6-5	CASSYVVGETQYF	TGTGCCAGCAGTTACGTGGTTGGGGAGACCCAGTACTTC
NA	NA	TRBJ1-6	TRBV21-1	CASSKEAQGNNSPLHF	TGTGCCAGCAGCAAAGAAGCACAGGGGAATAATTCACCCCTCCACTTT
NA	NA	TRBJ1-1	TRBV7-8	CASSMYRETEAFF	TGTGCCAGCAGCATGTACAGAGAAACTGAAGCTTTCTTT
NA	TRBD1	TRBJ1-1	TRBV5-8	CASSLRGQTEAFF	TGTGCCAGCAGCTTGAGGGGGCAGACTGAAGCTTTCTTT
once	NA	TRBJ2-3	TRBV19	CASSIQTRVSGDTQYF	TGTGCCAGTAGTATCCAGACAAGGGTTAGTGGAGATACGCAGTATTTT
NA	NA	TRBJ2-2	TRBV6-6	CASSYSGGNTGELFF	TGTGCCAGCAGTTACTCGGGGGGGAACACCGGGGAGCTGTTTTTT
NA	NA	TRBJ2-2	TRBV7-6	CASSLAVLGGTGELFF	TGTGCCAGCAGCTTAGCAGTCCTGGGCGGCACCGGGGAGCTGTTTTTT
once	NA	TRBJ2-7	TRBV5-4	CASSLDHYEQYF	TGTGCCAGCAGCTTAGATCACTACGAGCAGTACTTC
NA	TRBD1	TRBJ2-7	TRBV6-1	CASSSGTGASEQYF	TGTGCCAGCAGTTCCGGGACAGGGGCCTCCGAGCAGTACTTC
once	NA	TRBJ1-1	TRBV30	CAWNAYRANTEAFF	TGTGCCTGGAACGCATACAGGGCGAACACTGAAGCTTTCTTT
NA	NA	TRBJ2-2	TRBV10-1	CASSAQPIGGSTGELFF	TGCGCCAGCAGTGCGCAGCCCATTGGGGGTAGCACCGGGGAGCTGTTTTTT
NA	NA	TRBJ1-1	TRBV30	CAWSGRVLVGNTEAFF	TGTGCCTGGAGTGGCAGGGTTTTAGTAGGAAACACTGAAGCTTTCTTT
NA	TRBD1	TRBJ1-4	TRBV7-9	CASSPGQGGEKLFF	TGTGCCAGCAGCCCGGGACAGGGGGGTGAAAAACTGTTTTTT
medium-sized	NA	TRBJ1-1	TRBV6-5	CASSYLTEAFF	TGTGCCAGCAGTTACTTAACTGAAGCTTTCTTT
NA	NA	TRBJ2-5	TRBV4-1	CASSQDRTPQETQYF	TGCGCCAGCAGCCAAGACCGGACACCGCAAGAGACCCAGTACTTC
NA	NA	TRBJ2-2	TRBV6-5	CASSYFTGHGTGELFF	TGTGCCAGCAGTTACTTTACGGGACACGGGACCGGGGAGCTGTTTTTT
NA	TRBD2	TRBJ2-2	TRBV2	CASRRTSGGEGTGELFF	TGTGCCAGCCGGAGGACTAGCGGGGGGGAAGGCACCGGGGAGCTGTTTTTT
few	NA	TRBJ1-6	TRBV19	CASTVRAEGSPLHF	TGTGCCAGTACTGTCAGGGCAGAGGGATCACCCCTCCACTTT
NA	TRBD1	TRBJ1-2	TRBV6-5	CASTNRGRYGYTF	TGTGCCAGCACTAACAGGGGCCGCTATGGCTACACCTTC
NA	TRBD2	TRBJ2-3	TRBV29-1	CSVEGLIAGGPDTQYF	TGCAGCGTTGAAGGGCTTATAGCGGGGGGCCCAGATACGCAGTATTTT
NA	NA	TRBJ2-7	TRBV6-1	CASSHQGREQYF	TGTGCCAGCAGTCACCAAGGGCGCGAGCAGTACTTC
NA	NA	TRBJ1-2	TRBV27	CASSLLSTSGGYTF	TGTGCCAGCAGTTTATTATCCACGTCTGGTGGCTACACCTTC
NA	TRBD1	TRBJ2-5	TRBV7-7	CASSHRGETQYF	TGTGCCAGCAGTCACAGGGGAGAGACCCAGTACTTC